What follows are 22 T cell receptor beta chains derived from one specimen sequenced in a study of shared clonotypes between healthy human individuals. TCRdb's table, derived via immunoSEQ multiplex PCR, lists solely in-frame clones and lacks some. The sample gives around 1.4 million clones, approximately 98.5% of which show up once; approximately 0.4% is in the top ten. Sequenced sample: naive CD4+ T cells sorted from blood. Sample subset: CD45RA+ positively selected. These receptors came from a young man in good health.

V usage is TRBV5-1 and J usage is TRBJ2-1; 13 bases fit TRBD2. This CDR3 is built from 17 residues. Trimming removed 3 bases from V and 10 bases from J; junction bases left unmatched: 13. Germline CDR1 SGHRS, CDR2 YFSETQ. CDR3 in amino acids: CASSWGLLAGGVWEQFF. The DNA for the CDR3 is TGCGCCAGCAGCTGGGGGCTACTAGCGGGAGGGGTCTGGGAGCAGTTCTTC. Full variable domain (outside the CDR3, taken from reference TRBV5-1 and TRBJ2-1): KAGVTQTPRYLIKTRGQQVTLSCSPISGHRSVSWYQQTPGQGLQFLFEYFSETQRNKGNFPGRFSGRQFSNSRSEMNVSTLELGDSALYLCASSWGLLAGGVWEQFFGPGTRLTVL.

The V call is TRBV5-4, the J call TRBJ2-2, with D perhaps matching TRBD1 (5 bases). The CDR3 contains 17 residues. The V end was cut by 5 bases, the J end by 6 bases, with 23 bases between. The germline gives CDR1 SGHNT, CDR2 YYREEE (reference sequence). The chain's CDR3 is CASRLRQHGTTPGELFF. The CDR3 DNA follows: TGTGCCAGCAGACTCAGACAGCACGGAACTACACCCGGGGAGCTGTTTTTT.

Worth noting for this clone: The sample contains more than one DNA sequence encoding this CDR3. The chain recombines TRBV10-3 with TRBJ2-1; the D gene is possibly TRBD2 (6 bases). V was clipped by 0 bases and J by 4 bases, with 7 bases between them. The CDR3 totals 14 residues. Germline CDR1 is ENHRY and CDR2 is SYGVKD. DNA of the CDR3: TGTGCCATCAGTGAGTCTAGCGGTTACAATGAGCAGTTCTTC. It translates to CAISESSGYNEQFF.

V usage is TRBV6-4 and J usage is TRBJ2-7; 8 bases align to TRBD1. Germline CDR1 MRHNA, CDR2 SNTAGT. J lost 1 base, V lost 10 bases, and 18 bases had no gene match. The CDR3 consists of 17 residues. This CDR3 is CANSGWTGCPTSYEQYF. The CDR3 DNA reads TGTGCCAATTCGGGTTGGACAGGGTGTCCTACATCCTACGAGCAGTACTTC.

This rearrangement joins TRBV7-8 to TRBJ2-2; D gene ambiguous. The length of the CDR3 is 14 residues. Trimming left V 0 bases short and J 6 bases short, with 8 bases between. Germline V gene lookup returns CDR1 SGHVS and CDR2 FQNEAQ. As DNA, the CDR3 is TGTGCCAGCAGCTTAGCGAATTTCCCCGGGGAGCTGTTTTTT. Translating gives CASSLANFPGELFF.

The chain has TRBV7-9 and TRBJ2-1; 12 positions agree with TRBD2. Germline V CDR1 and CDR2: SEHNR, FQNEAQ (reference sequence). This CDR3 region has 13 residues. Unmatched junction bases numbered 4, after V lost 3 bases and J lost 13 bases. The CDR3 protein is CASSFRTSGDQFF. The CDR3 DNA reads as TGTGCCAGCAGCTTTAGGACTAGCGGGGATCAGTTCTTC.

The J gene is TRBJ2-3, the V gene TRBV5-4, with 8 nucleotides matching TRBD2. The germline V gene has CDR1 SGHNT and CDR2 YYREEE (reference sequence). The ends lost 4 bases at V and 3 bases at J; junction bases unmatched: 7. CDR3 length: 15 amino acids. CDR3 DNA sequence: TGTGCCAGCAGCCCAGAGCGGGAGTGGACAGATACGCAGTATTTT. Residues: CASSPEREWTDTQYF.

The chain combines TRBV7-9 with TRBJ2-3; D is tentatively TRBD1 or TRBD2 (5 bases each). Trimming took 1 base from V and 6 from J, leaving 14 bases between them. This CDR3 is built from 15 residues. Germline lookup yields CDR1 SEHNR and CDR2 FQNEAQ (reference sequence). CDR3 DNA sequence: TGTGCCAGCAGCTTAGGGACCTTGGGGACCGATACGCAGTATTTT. It codes for CASSLGTLGTDTQYF.

This chain links TRBV27 with TRBJ1-1; D possibly corresponds to TRBD1 (5 bases). The CDR3 covers 14 residues. The V gene lost 3 bases and the J gene lost 6 bases, with 14 bases spanning the gap. From germline, CDR1 is MNHEY and CDR2 SMNVEV (reference sequence). DNA for the CDR3: TGTGCCAGCAGTTTTGTAGGGGAAGTTGCTGAAGCTTTCTTT. Translation gives CASSFVGEVAEAFF.

This chain uses TRBV5-6 with TRBJ2-7, with 7 bases that match TRBD2. This CDR3 spans 15 amino acids. Germline values: CDR1 SGHDT, CDR2 YYEEEE. The ends lost 2 bases at V and 3 bases at J; junction bases unmatched: 8. Here the CDR3 DNA reads TGTGCCAGCAGCTTTCTTAGCGGGCTAAACTACGAGCAGTACTTC. Its translation is CASSFLSGLNYEQYF.

This chain connects TRBV28 to TRBJ1-2, with a weak D call TRBD1 (5 bases). The CDR3 is 13 amino acids. The germline V and J ends were trimmed by 6 bases and 2 bases, with 10 bases remaining between them. The germline V gene encodes CDR1 MDHEN and CDR2 SYDVKM. CDR3 loop: CASSRPGNYGYTF. CDR3 in DNA: TGTGCCAGCAGCCGACCAGGGAACTATGGCTACACCTTC.

This chain links TRBV2 with TRBJ2-2; 7 bases fit TRBD1. CDR3 length: 14 residues. CDR1 SNHLY and CDR2 FYNNEI come from the germline V gene. The trim removed 5 bases at V and 7 bases at J, leaving 7 bases unmatched. The CDR3 nucleotides are TGTGCCAGCAGTCGGGACAGACGTCGCGGGGAGCTGTTTTTT. It is translated as CASSRDRRRGELFF.

In this sample, this clone turned up once. The chain carries TRBV5-5 and TRBJ1-2, with a weak D call TRBD1 (5 bases). Germline V lookup: CDR1 SGHKS, CDR2 YYEKEE (reference sequence). V gave up 1 base and J gave up 2 bases, with 18 bases separating them. CDR3 length: 17 amino acids. CDR3 in amino acids: CASSLRGEVLLNYGYTF. CDR3 nucleotide sequence: TGTGCCAGCAGCTTGAGGGGAGAGGTACTACTAAACTATGGCTACACCTTC.

This clone came up once. The rearrangement links TRBV14 to TRBJ2-5; 7 nucleotides align to TRBD1. V lost 4 bases and J lost 2; bases outside the gene matches: 10. The CDR3 is made up of 16 amino acids. CDR1 and CDR2 (germline): SGHDN, FVKESK. The CDR3 sequence is CASSPLDRLVQETQYF. The CDR3 nucleotides are TGTGCCAGCAGCCCACTGGACAGGCTCGTGCAAGAGACCCAGTACTTC.

The rearrangement joins TRBV6-5 to TRBJ1-5; the D gene is possibly TRBD1 (6 bases). V lost 5 bases and J lost 6, with 14 bases in between. Germline CDR1 is MNHEY and CDR2 is SVGAGI. The CDR3 extends over 14 amino acids. CDR3 amino acids: CASSREGGAQPQHF. The CDR3 DNA sequence: TGTGCCAGCAGTCGGGAAGGGGGGGCTCAGCCCCAGCATTTT.

V and J are TRBV5-4 and TRBJ2-7, with D maybe TRBD1 (6 bases). Between the trimmed V and J ends, which lost 1 base and 0 bases, there was a span of 11 bases. The CDR3 sequence is 15 residues long. Germline CDR1 is SGHNT and CDR2 is YYREEE (reference sequence). CDR3: CASSLTGKISYEQYF. The DNA of the CDR3 is TGTGCCAGCAGCTTGACAGGGAAAATCTCCTACGAGCAGTACTTC.

The V call is TRBV29-1, the J call TRBJ2-3; 10 positions agree with TRBD2. The CDR3 contains 17 residues. From germline, CDR1 is SQVTM and CDR2 ANQGSEA. V lost 2 bases, J lost 10 bases, and 18 bases stayed unmatched. This CDR3 is CSVEPQVRLAGVNSQYF. The CDR3 nucleotides are TGCAGCGTTGAACCACAAGTGAGGCTAGCGGGAGTTAACTCGCAGTATTTT.

This rearrangement joins TRBV19 to TRBJ1-2; the D gene is possibly TRBD1 (5 bases). With 5 bases removed from V and 8 bases from J, the gap between germline ends came to 27 bases. This CDR3 is built from 17 residues. From germline, CDR1 is LNHDA and CDR2 SQIVND (reference sequence). CDR3 in amino acids: CASSLRPTLIGAPGYTF. The DNA for the CDR3 is TGTGCCAGTAGTCTAAGACCCACACTCATCGGGGCTCCGGGCTACACCTTC. Complete variable domain (other parts from reference TRBV19 and TRBJ1-2): DGGITQSPKYLFRKEGQNVTLSCEQNLNHDAMYWYRQDPGQGLRLIYYSQIVNDFQKGDIAEGYSVSREKKESFPLTVTSAQKNPTAFYLCASSLRPTLIGAPGYTFGSGTRLTVV.

V gene TRBV9 combines with J gene TRBJ2-5; D remains ambiguous. V gave up 2 bases and J gave up 2 bases, with 13 bases separating them. Germline loops: CDR1 SGDLS, CDR2 YYNGEE. The CDR3 is 15 residues long. The DNA for the CDR3 is TGTGCCAGCAGCGTCAACCCGGACGGGCAAGAGACCCAGTACTTC. It is translated as CASSVNPDGQETQYF.

CDR3 DNA sequence: TGCAGCGTAGGCAGGGGAACCAGAGAGACCCAGTACTTC. It yields the protein CSVGRGTRETQYF. The chain is built from TRBV29-1 and TRBJ2-5; a weak D match, TRBD1 (6 bases). CDR3 size: 13 residues. Germline V CDR1 and CDR2: SQVTM, ANQGSEA. Deletions cut 6 bases from V and 4 bases from J, with 15 bases between.

The rearrangement links TRBV5-5 to TRBJ2-3; TRBD2 aligns across 8 bases. Germline-derived CDR1 and CDR2 are SGHKS and YYEKEE (reference sequence). The CDR3 covers 16 residues. The trim removed 1 base at V and 6 bases at J, leaving 10 bases unmatched. The DNA for the CDR3 is TGTGCCAGCAGCTTGAAAGCGGGAGTTTTAGCGGATACGCAGTATTTT. It specifies CASSLKAGVLADTQYF.

The chain employs TRBV18 and TRBJ1-1; D uncertain. V lost 1 base to trimming and J lost 0 bases, with 6 bases between them. This CDR3 region has 14 residues. Per the germline V gene, CDR1 is KGHSH and CDR2 is LQKENI. In DNA, the CDR3 is TGTGCCAGCTCACCACGTTCCCTGAACACTGAAGCTTTCTTT. This translates into CASSPRSLNTEAFF. The full variable domain, with the rest looked up from reference TRBV18 and TRBJ1-1, is NAGVMQNPRHLVRRRGQEARLRCSPMKGHSHVYWYRQLPEEGLKFMVYLQKENIIDESGMPKERFSAEFPKEGPSILRIQQVVRGDSAAYFCASSPRSLNTEAFFGQGTRLTVV.